The text below deals with one T cell receptor beta chain. Its antigen is as yet unknown. These data originate in a study of cytomegalovirus exposure and HLA in healthy donors. Overall study findings and caveats: A previous analysis found most TCR beta V segments productive roughly 90% or roughly 30% of the time.

PCR used 60 Vbeta primers and 13 Jbeta primers. Libraries were prepared by immunoSEQ multiplex PCR; TCRdb keeps only in-frame clonotypes and omits some of them. The data show about 120,000 clones, 65% to 85% seen once. As for the donors, each was a healthy bone marrow donor. Donors had nominal health at sampling but likely had unrecorded immune exposures. The TCR was taken from a man aged 45 to 65 in good health and CMV-seropositive. Sequencing was carried out using PBMCs.

The CDR3 is CASSRTSGERYEQYF. The CDR3 DNA follows: TGTGCCAGCAGTCGTACCTCAGGGGAAAGATACGAGCAGTACTTC. This chain connects TRBV6-5 to TRBJ2-7, with D tentatively TRBD1 (6 bases). Germline V gene sequence: CDR1 MNHEY, CDR2 SVGAGI. This CDR3 region has 15 residues. Trimming shortened V by 5 bases and J by 4 bases, and 18 bases separated the two germline ends.